The 15 T cell receptor beta chains reported below all come from one sample, sequenced in a study of glioma-infiltrating T cells. The iRepertoire nested amplicon-rescue multiplex PCR amplified TCR alpha and beta CDR3s from RNA. From the multiplex PCR reads, TCRdb called clonotypes with MiXCR, one entry per CDR3 protein. This sample has roughly 350,000 distinct CDR3 sequences; roughly two fifths occur once, and the top ten carry about 11%. Sequenced sample: glioma tissue, nonneoplastic brain tissue, or PBMCs (not recorded which). These receptors all come from a human donor with low-grade glioma or glioblastoma, undergoing nonglioma brain surgery, or in good health (not recorded which).

This clonotype turned up a few times. This chain uses TRBV11-2 with TRBJ2-1, with D maybe TRBD1 (6 bases). V was clipped by 6 bases and J by 6 bases, with 18 bases between them. This CDR3 has 15 residues. Germline CDR1 SGHAT, CDR2 FQNNGV. The CDR3 sequence is CASRRTDVQVNEQFF. CDR3 bases: TGTGCCAGCAGACGGACAGATGTACAGGTCAATGAGCAGTTCTTC.

This clonotype came up once. The chain recombines TRBV29-1 with TRBJ2-7; TRBD1 might be the D (6 bases). The germline V and J ends were trimmed by 7 bases and 0 bases, with 13 bases remaining between them. The CDR3 is 13 amino acids. Per germline, CDR1 SQVTM and CDR2 ANQGSEA. The CDR3 here is CSASGTPSYEQYF. CDR3 coding DNA: TGCAGCGCCTCCGGGACACCCTCCTACGAGCAGTACTTC.

To note about this clonotype: One junction end does not reproduce the germline sequence, and a read error may be involved. The V gene is TRBV6-2 or TRBV6-3, the J gene TRBJ1-1; 7 bases are a match to TRBD1. The CDR3 contains 19 residues. Germline CDR1 MNHEY, CDR2 SVGEGT. Here the CDR3 DNA reads TGTGTCAGCAAAGACTTTACCCCGGGACAGATGATCATGAACACTGAAGCTTTCTTT. Protein sequence: CVSKDFTPGQMIMNTEAFF.

This clonotype was observed a handful of times. The DNA of the CDR3 is TGTGCCAGCTCACCCGCTAGCGGAGCTAGCACAGATACGCAGTATTTT. Its protein is CASSPASGASTDTQYF. The gene calls are TRBV18 and TRBJ2-3; 7 bases match TRBD2. CDR1 and CDR2 (germline): KGHSH, LQKENI. With 3 bases clipped from V and 0 bases from J, the junction kept 6 bases outside the gene matches. The CDR3 length is 16 residues.

V is TRBV20-1 and J is TRBJ2-2; 10 bases match TRBD2. CDR1 and CDR2 (germline): DFQATT, SNEGSKA (reference sequence). The CDR3 consists of 17 residues. V was clipped by 0 bases and J by 1 base; unmatched bases: 5. The CDR3 DNA reads TGCAGTGCTAGAGATCGACTAGCGGGTAGGAACACCGGGGAGCTGTTTTTT. Translated: CSARDRLAGRNTGELFF.

V gene TRBV5-4 combines with J gene TRBJ1-2; D is unresolved. Germline CDR1 and CDR2: SGHNT and YYREEE (reference sequence). Trimming removed 4 bases from V and 3 bases from J, with 7 bases in between. The CDR3 is made up of 12 amino acids. The CDR3 nucleotides are TGTGCCAGCAGCCAGCTAGACTATGGCTACACCTTC. Its translation: CASSQLDYGYTF.

The chain is built from TRBV24-1 and TRBJ2-1; TRBD2 aligns across 13 bases. CDR1 and CDR2 (germline): KGHDR, SFDVKD. J was trimmed by 0 bases and V by 3 bases; bases with no gene match: 10. The CDR3 contains 20 residues. CDR3 coding DNA: TGTGCCACCAGTGATGCCGGACTAGCGGGAGAGGGGAGCTCCTACAATGAGCAGTTCTTC. Translating it yields CATSDAGLAGEGSSYNEQFF.

CDR3: CASSSKPGRRGEQFF. The CDR3 DNA follows: TGTGCCAGCAGTTCCAAGCCCGGGAGGCGGGGTGAGCAGTTCTTC. The chain links TRBV7-2 to TRBJ2-1; 7 bases line up with TRBD2. The CDR3 consists of 15 residues. From germline, CDR1 is SGHTA and CDR2 FQGNSA. J lost 9 bases, V lost 6 bases, and 14 bases had no gene match.

There are a few counts of this clonotype. This chain uses TRBV7-9 with TRBJ2-5; no definite D call. The germline V gene has CDR1 SEHNR and CDR2 FQNEAQ (reference sequence). With 8 bases removed from V and 5 bases from J, the gap between germline ends came to 15 bases. This CDR3 has 13 residues. CDR3 nucleotides: TGTGCCAGCTGTAGAGGCCTGGGGGAGACCCAGTACTTC. It translates to CASCRGLGETQYF.

This clonotype was found many times. V and J are TRBV28 and TRBJ1-2; 9 nucleotides align to TRBD1. CDR1 and CDR2 from the germline V gene are MDHEN and SYDVKM. The CDR3 has 16 residues. The ends lost 2 bases at V and 2 bases at J; junction bases unmatched: 6. DNA of the CDR3: TGTGCCAGCAGTTTAGATCTTGGACAGGGGAACTATGGCTACACCTTC. It is translated as CASSLDLGQGNYGYTF.

This clonotype has more than one count but fewer than ten. The chain recombines TRBV28 with TRBJ2-7; TRBD1 aligns across 7 bases. The trim removed 6 bases at V and 2 bases at J, leaving 7 bases unmatched. The CDR3 loop spans 14 amino acids. CDR1 is MDHEN and CDR2 is SYDVKM in the germline V gene. The CDR3 loop is CASRTGVSAYEQYF. The CDR3, as DNA: TGTGCCAGCAGAACAGGGGTTAGTGCCTACGAGCAGTACTTC.

V usage is TRBV7-6 and J usage is TRBJ1-4; TRBD1 matches 7 bases. The ends lost 8 bases at V and 7 bases at J; junction bases unmatched: 7. The length of the CDR3 is 13 residues. The germline V gene encodes CDR1 SGHVS and CDR2 FNYEAQ. The CDR3 DNA is TGTGCCAGCTCCGGGACAGAGACTGAAAAACTGTTTTTT. This codes for CASSGTETEKLFF.

CDR3 region: CTIPVADTQYF. The CDR3 nucleotides read TGCACAATTCCGGTGGCGGATACGCAGTATTTT. V usage is TRBV29-1 and J usage is TRBJ2-3; D gene uncertain. The CDR3 loop spans 11 amino acids. Germline values: CDR1 SQVTM, CDR2 ANQGSEA.

The sample holds one count of this clonotype. The chain recombines TRBV4-1 with TRBJ2-3, with D unresolved. Germline assignment: CDR1 MGHRA and CDR2 YSYEKL. The V and J ends lost 1 base and 0 bases respectively, with 11 bases between them. The CDR3 contains 16 residues. The CDR3 is CASSQGRASSTDTQYF. DNA of the CDR3: TGCGCCAGCAGCCAAGGACGGGCAAGTAGCACAGATACGCAGTATTTT.

V is TRBV29-1 and J is TRBJ1-2; TRBD1 aligns across 11 bases. The CDR3 loop spans 14 amino acids. The germline gives CDR1 SQVTM, CDR2 ANQGSEA. Trimming took 4 bases from V and 8 from J; bases not matched to a gene: 9. CDR3 sequence (DNA): TGCAGCGTTGGATGGACAGGGGGCTCAGAGGGCTACACCTTC. Its translation is CSVGWTGGSEGYTF. Combining the CDR3 with reference TRBV29-1 and TRBJ1-2 gives the whole variable domain SAVISQKPSRDICQRGTSLTIQCQVDSQVTMMFWYRQQPGQSLTLIATANQGSEATYESGFVIDKFPISRPNLTFSTLTVSNMSPEDSSIYLCSVGWTGGSEGYTFGSGTRLTVV.